The 5 T cell receptor beta chains presented below share a single source sample, sequenced in a study of metastatic and nonmetastatic thyroid tumors. Patients had received no treatment of any kind before thyroid surgery. TCRdb re-called clones via MiXCR from the PCR reads. In the table there are roughly 20,000 clones, roughly 15% of which are singletons. Sequenced: blood. All receptors derive from a male donor with papillary thyroid cancer or a benign thyroid nodule (not recorded which). Some clones in this sample may be carry-over from other donors' samples.

In this sample, this clone turned up a few times. A read error may produce the germline difference seen at one junction end. The chain links TRBV6-1 to TRBJ2-1, with a tentative D call TRBD1 (6 bases). The CDR3 is 13 amino acids. Germline lookup yields CDR1 MNHNS and CDR2 SASEGT. CDR3 sequence (DNA): TGCACCAGCACCAGGGGAGCCGGCAATGAGCAGTTCTTC. It yields the protein CTSTRGAGNEQFF.

By sample fraction, this clone is medium-sized. The J gene is TRBJ2-7, the V gene TRBV11-3, with 11 bases aligning to TRBD2. The junction had 5 bases not matched to a gene; V was cut back by 5 bases and J by 2 bases. Germline CDR1 reads SGHNT; CDR2 reads YENEEA. This CDR3 contains 15 residues. The CDR3 DNA follows: TGTGCCAGCAGCCGTACTAGCGGGAGTGCCTACGAGCAGTACTTC. This codes for CASSRTSGSAYEQYF.

This clone showed up many times. The chain recombines TRBV6-2 or TRBV6-3 with TRBJ2-3; 10 bases are a match to TRBD2. The CDR3 loop spans 16 amino acids. Per germline, CDR1 MNHEY and CDR2 SVGEGT. Losses at the gene ends were 5 bases for V and 5 bases for J; bases not matched to a gene: 10. This CDR3 is CASSPTLAGVGDTQYF. The CDR3 region has the DNA TGTGCCAGCAGTCCCACTCTAGCGGGAGTTGGAGATACGCAGTATTTT.

Many counts were recorded for this clone. The chain uses TRBV7-2 and TRBJ1-1; 7 bases agree with TRBD1. This CDR3 has 14 residues. Unmatched junction bases numbered 4, after V lost 5 bases and J lost 1 base. Germline loops: CDR1 SGHTA, CDR2 FQGNSA. The CDR3 is CASSRDRANTEAFF. For the CDR3, the DNA is TGTGCCAGCAGCAGGGACAGAGCGAACACTGAAGCTTTCTTT.

In this sample, this clone turned up many times. This chain connects TRBV9 to TRBJ2-5, with TRBD2 matching 15 bases. This CDR3 comprises 18 residues. The trim removed 1 base at V and 1 base at J, leaving 5 bases unmatched. Per the germline V gene, CDR1 is SGDLS and CDR2 is YYNGEE. The CDR3 sequence is CASSVRTSGGGFQETQYF. The CDR3 DNA sequence: TGTGCCAGCAGCGTACGGACTAGCGGGGGGGGCTTCCAAGAGACCCAGTACTTC.